This T cell receptor (beta chain) derives from a study of control samples from healthy donors and cancer patients. This CDR3 contains 16 residues. CDR1 is LNHDA and CDR2 is SQIVND in the germline V gene (reference sequence). Regarding this clone: Germline is not matched at one junction end, which may reflect a read error.

Profiled with immunoSEQ multiplex PCR; TCRdb holds only in-frame clones, not every one. Of roughly 76,000 clones listed, roughly 94% were seen once; the top ten hold 6% to 8%. V usage is TRBV19 and J usage is TRBJ2-4, with D hard to call. This receptor was obtained from a middle-aged woman in good health. The material sequenced was blood. The CDR3 protein is CASSLDGPWAKNIQYF. CDR3 nucleotide sequence: TGTGCCAGTAGTTTAGACGGACCATGGGCCAAAAACATTCAGTACTTC.